These T cell receptor beta chains were read from a single sample in a study of breast tumors, draining lymph nodes, adjacent tissues. TCRdb re-called the multiplex PCR reads with MiXCR, one entry per CDR3 protein. The sample includes 200,000 or so distinct CDR3 sequences, around 29% seen only once; the top ten take about 4.3%. The sequencing sample was made of axillary lymph node tissue. The receptor source for this set is a female donor with breast cancer. Some clones in this sample may be carry-over from other donors' samples. The CDR3 runs from the conserved cysteine through the conserved F or W. The D gene is left open where the match is weak. Size tells how often a clone was seen (once, few, many) or the class of an expanded clone, and some rows leave it out.

v_call: TRBV6-1; clone_size: .; j_call: TRBJ2-1; d_call: .; cdr3_nt: TGTGCCAGCGGAATTTACCCGGGGTACAATGAGCAGTCCTTC; cdr3_aa: CASGIYPGYNEQSF
v_call: TRBV4-2; clone_size: many; j_call: TRBJ2-1; d_call: TRBD2; cdr3_nt: TGTGCCAGCAGCCAAGTAAGCGGGACGATCCTTAGCTCCTACAATGAGCAGTTCTTC; cdr3_aa: CASSQVSGTILSSYNEQFF
v_call: TRBV6-5; clone_size: many; j_call: TRBJ2-1; d_call: TRBD1; cdr3_nt: TGTGCCAGCAGAGGACAGGGAGTGAATGAGCAGTTCTTC; cdr3_aa: CASRGQGVNEQFF
v_call: TRBV7-3; clone_size: many; j_call: TRBJ1-2; d_call: TRBD1; cdr3_nt: TGTGCCAGCAGCTTGGACAGGGAGGTTTATGGCTACACCTTC; cdr3_aa: CASSLDREVYGYTF
v_call: TRBV5-1; clone_size: .; j_call: TRBJ1-4; d_call: .; cdr3_nt: TGCGCCAGCAGCTTGGTTGGAGGGTCGAGTGAAAAACTGTTTTTT; cdr3_aa: CASSLVGGSSEKLFF
v_call: TRBV6-1; clone_size: many; j_call: TRBJ1-2; d_call: .; cdr3_nt: TGTGCCAGCAGTGGAGTGACAGTCTATGGCTACACCTTC; cdr3_aa: CASSGVTVYGYTF
v_call: TRBV25-1; clone_size: .; j_call: TRBJ2-5; d_call: TRBD2; cdr3_nt: TGTGCCAGCAGTGACGGGGGGACTAGCGGGAGTGATGAGACCCAGTACTTC; cdr3_aa: CASSDGGTSGSDETQYF
v_call: TRBV5-1; clone_size: many; j_call: TRBJ2-5; d_call: TRBD2; cdr3_nt: TGCGCCAGCAGCCGCCGGGGGGTAGCGGGGGGACAAGAGACCCAGTACTTC; cdr3_aa: CASSRRGVAGGQETQYF
v_call: TRBV5-5; clone_size: many; j_call: TRBJ2-3; d_call: TRBD2; cdr3_nt: TGTGCCAGCAGCCATGTGACTAGCGGGGGGGCTTCAGATACGCAGTATTTT; cdr3_aa: CASSHVTSGGASDTQYF
v_call: TRBV29-1; clone_size: many; j_call: TRBJ2-2; d_call: TRBD2; cdr3_nt: TGCAGCGTTGGGGAGGGGACGAACACCGGGGAGCTGTTTTTT; cdr3_aa: CSVGEGTNTGELFF
v_call: TRBV6-5; clone_size: many; j_call: TRBJ1-6; d_call: TRBD1; cdr3_nt: TGTGCCAGCAGGGGACAGAGAGGCTCACCCCTCCACTTT; cdr3_aa: CASRGQRGSPLHF
v_call: TRBV2; clone_size: many; j_call: TRBJ1-4; d_call: TRBD1; cdr3_nt: TGTGCCAGCAGCCGGACAGGGGAGGGTGAAAAACTGTTTTTT; cdr3_aa: CASSRTGEGEKLFF
v_call: TRBV20-1; clone_size: .; j_call: TRBJ2-5; d_call: TRBD2; cdr3_nt: TGCAGTGCTAGGGGGGGGGGTCAAGAGACCCAGTACTTC; cdr3_aa: CSARGGGQETQYF
v_call: TRBV5-8; clone_size: many; j_call: TRBJ1-4; d_call: .; cdr3_nt: TGTGCCAGCAGCTCCACCCGGGACGCAAATGAAAAACTGTTTTTT; cdr3_aa: CASSSTRDANEKLFF
v_call: TRBV12-3/TRBV12-4; clone_size: many; j_call: TRBJ2-5; d_call: TRBD2; cdr3_nt: TGTGCCAGCAGAGCTGGGACTAGCGGAACGGAGACCCAGTACTTC; cdr3_aa: CASRAGTSGTETQYF
v_call: TRBV6-6; clone_size: many; j_call: TRBJ2-5; d_call: .; cdr3_nt: TGTGCCAGCAGTTCCTACGGTGCGCGAGCGGAGACCCAGTACTTC; cdr3_aa: CASSSYGARAETQYF
v_call: TRBV9; clone_size: .; j_call: TRBJ2-3; d_call: TRBD2; cdr3_nt: TGTGCCAGCAGCCCATCGGGGGGGCACTCAGATACGCAGTATTTT; cdr3_aa: CASSPSGGHSDTQYF
v_call: TRBV20-1; clone_size: many; j_call: TRBJ1-2; d_call: TRBD1; cdr3_nt: TGCAGTGCTCCCCGGACAGGGGATGGCTACACCTTC; cdr3_aa: CSAPRTGDGYTF
v_call: TRBV10-2; clone_size: .; j_call: TRBJ1-5; d_call: .; cdr3_nt: TGCGCCAGCAGTGATACTAGCAGGGACGAGACCCAGCATTTT; cdr3_aa: CASSDTSRDETQHF
v_call: TRBV2; clone_size: .; j_call: TRBJ2-7; d_call: .; cdr3_nt: TGTGCCAGCAGGGCGTCGGGGGCGAGGTACGAGCAGTACTTC; cdr3_aa: CASRASGARYEQYF
v_call: TRBV2; clone_size: many; j_call: TRBJ1-3; d_call: .; cdr3_nt: TGTGCCAGCATTCTTGGGGGCAGGGCTTCCAACACCATATATTTT; cdr3_aa: CASILGGRASNTIYF
v_call: TRBV5-8; clone_size: many; j_call: TRBJ2-1; d_call: TRBD2; cdr3_nt: TGTGCCAGCAGCTCGGGAGGGCCTAGCTCCTACAATGAGCAGTTCTTC; cdr3_aa: CASSSGGPSSYNEQFF
v_call: TRBV24-1; clone_size: many; j_call: TRBJ2-7; d_call: TRBD2; cdr3_nt: TGTGCCACCAGAGCACCGGGAGGCGAGCAGTACTTC; cdr3_aa: CATRAPGGEQYF
v_call: TRBV9; clone_size: .; j_call: TRBJ2-1; d_call: TRBD2; cdr3_nt: TGTGCCAGCTCACGACGGGAGGGGCCAACGGGTGAGCAGTTCTTC; cdr3_aa: CASSRREGPTGEQFF
v_call: TRBV5-8; clone_size: .; j_call: TRBJ1-3; d_call: .; cdr3_nt: TGTGCCAGCAGCTCCGAAGGGACACTCTCTGGAAACACCATATATTTT; cdr3_aa: CASSSEGTLSGNTIYF
v_call: TRBV7-2; clone_size: .; j_call: TRBJ2-5; d_call: TRBD1; cdr3_nt: TGTGCCAGCAGCTTAGTTTGGGACAGCCAAGAGACCCGGTGCTTC; cdr3_aa: CASSLVWDSQETRCF
v_call: TRBV20-1; clone_size: many; j_call: TRBJ1-2; d_call: .; cdr3_nt: TGCAGTGCTGACGTGACACGGACTAAGGGCTACACCTTC; cdr3_aa: CSADVTRTKGYTF
v_call: TRBV20-1; clone_size: many; j_call: TRBJ2-2; d_call: TRBD1; cdr3_nt: TGCAGTGCTAGGGACAGGGGGCCCGGGGAGCTGTTTTTT; cdr3_aa: CSARDRGPGELFF
v_call: TRBV4-1; clone_size: few; j_call: TRBJ2-2; d_call: TRBD1; cdr3_nt: TGCGCCAGCAGCCAAGATCCTAGCAGGGGGTCCACCGGGGAGCTGTTTTTT; cdr3_aa: CASSQDPSRGSTGELFF
v_call: TRBV28; clone_size: .; j_call: TRBJ1-2; d_call: TRBD1; cdr3_nt: TGTGCCAGCAGTCTCGTGATGGGACAGGGGAGCGGCTACACCTTC; cdr3_aa: CASSLVMGQGSGYTF